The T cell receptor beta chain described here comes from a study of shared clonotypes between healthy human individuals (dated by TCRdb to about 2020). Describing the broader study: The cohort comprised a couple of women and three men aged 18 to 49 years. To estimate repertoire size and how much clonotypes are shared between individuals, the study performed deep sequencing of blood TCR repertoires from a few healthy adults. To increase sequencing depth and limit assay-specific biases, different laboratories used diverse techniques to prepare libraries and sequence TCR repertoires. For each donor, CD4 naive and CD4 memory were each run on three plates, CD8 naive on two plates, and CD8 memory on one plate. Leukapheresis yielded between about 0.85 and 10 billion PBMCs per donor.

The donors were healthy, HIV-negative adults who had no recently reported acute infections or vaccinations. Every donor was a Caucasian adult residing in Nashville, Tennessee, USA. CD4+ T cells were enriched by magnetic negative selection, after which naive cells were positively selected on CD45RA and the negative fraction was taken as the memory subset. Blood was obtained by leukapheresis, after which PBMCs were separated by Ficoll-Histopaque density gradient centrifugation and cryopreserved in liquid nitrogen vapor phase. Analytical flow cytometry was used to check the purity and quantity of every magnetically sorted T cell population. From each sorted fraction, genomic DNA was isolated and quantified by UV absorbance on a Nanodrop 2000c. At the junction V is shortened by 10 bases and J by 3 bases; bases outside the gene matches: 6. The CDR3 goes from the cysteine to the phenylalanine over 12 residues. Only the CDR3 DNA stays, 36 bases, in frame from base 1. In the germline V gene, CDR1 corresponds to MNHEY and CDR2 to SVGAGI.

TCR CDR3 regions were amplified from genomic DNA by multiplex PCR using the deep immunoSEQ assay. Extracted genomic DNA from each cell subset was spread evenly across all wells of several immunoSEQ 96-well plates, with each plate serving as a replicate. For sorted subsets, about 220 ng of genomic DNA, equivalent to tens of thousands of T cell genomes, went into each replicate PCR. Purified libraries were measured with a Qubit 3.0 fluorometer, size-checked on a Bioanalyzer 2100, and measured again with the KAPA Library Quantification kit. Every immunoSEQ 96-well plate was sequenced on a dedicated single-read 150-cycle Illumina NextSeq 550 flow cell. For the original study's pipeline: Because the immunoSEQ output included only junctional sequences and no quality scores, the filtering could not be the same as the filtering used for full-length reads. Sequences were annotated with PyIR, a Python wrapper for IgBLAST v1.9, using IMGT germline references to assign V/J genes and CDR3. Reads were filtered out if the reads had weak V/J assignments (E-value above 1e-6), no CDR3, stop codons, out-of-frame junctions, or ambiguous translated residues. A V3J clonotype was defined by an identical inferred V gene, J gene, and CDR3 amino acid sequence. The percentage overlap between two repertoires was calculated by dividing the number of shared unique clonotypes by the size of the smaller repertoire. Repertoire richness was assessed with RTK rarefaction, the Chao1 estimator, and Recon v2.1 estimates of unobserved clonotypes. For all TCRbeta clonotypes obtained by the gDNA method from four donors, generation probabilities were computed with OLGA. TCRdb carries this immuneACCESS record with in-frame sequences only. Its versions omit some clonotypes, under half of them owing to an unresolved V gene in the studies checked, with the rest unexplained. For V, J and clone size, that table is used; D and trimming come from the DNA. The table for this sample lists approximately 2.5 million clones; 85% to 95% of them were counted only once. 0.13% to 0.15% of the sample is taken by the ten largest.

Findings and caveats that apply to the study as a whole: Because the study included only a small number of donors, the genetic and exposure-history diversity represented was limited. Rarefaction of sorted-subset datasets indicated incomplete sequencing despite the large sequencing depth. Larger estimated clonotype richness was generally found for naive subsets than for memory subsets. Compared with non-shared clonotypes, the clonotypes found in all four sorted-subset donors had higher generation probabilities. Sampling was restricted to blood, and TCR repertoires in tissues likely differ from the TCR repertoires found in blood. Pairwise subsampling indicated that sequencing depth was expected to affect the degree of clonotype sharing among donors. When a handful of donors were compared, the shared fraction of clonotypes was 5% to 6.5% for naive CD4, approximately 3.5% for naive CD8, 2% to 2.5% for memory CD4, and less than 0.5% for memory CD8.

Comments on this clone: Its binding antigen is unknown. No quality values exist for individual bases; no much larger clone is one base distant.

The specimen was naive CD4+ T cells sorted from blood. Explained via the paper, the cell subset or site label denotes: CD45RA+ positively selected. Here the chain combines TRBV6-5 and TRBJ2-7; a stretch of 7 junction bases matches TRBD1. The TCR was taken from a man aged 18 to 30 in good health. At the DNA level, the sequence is TGTGCCACCGGGACAGTCAGCTACGAGCAGTACTTC. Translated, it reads CATGTVSYEQYF.